Shown below are 14 T cell receptor beta chains from a single sample sequenced in a study of blood T cell repertoires in COVID-19. Here immunoSEQ multiplex PCR was the method, and the copy in TCRdb shows in-frame clones only, minus some. The sample holds 35,000 to 45,000 clones, over 80% seen once. What was sequenced was peripheral blood. All receptors derive from a human donor in a cohort sampled during active COVID-19.

The rearrangement links TRBV3-1 (or the pseudogene TRBV3-2) to TRBJ2-2; no reliable D call. The CDR3 spans 15 residues. V dropped 2 bases and J dropped 5 bases, with 12 bases sitting between them. Germline V gene data show CDR1 as LGHDT and CDR2 as YNNKEL (reference sequence). CDR3 nucleotide sequence: TGTGCCAGCAGCCAATTTACAGCAAATACCGGGGAGCTGTTTTTT. It yields the protein CASSQFTANTGELFF.

This chain joins TRBV12-3 or TRBV12-4 and TRBJ2-5, with D hard to call. The CDR3 spans 11 residues. The V end was cut by 3 bases, the J end by 4 bases, with 3 bases between. CDR3 loop: CASSFRETQYF. CDR3 nucleotides: TGTGCCAGCAGTTTTAGAGAGACCCAGTACTTC.

The chain carries TRBV18 and TRBJ1-1; no clear D gene. Trimming stripped 3 bases from V and 0 bases from J, with 11 bases between. CDR3 length: 15 amino acids. Germline CDR1 KGHSH, CDR2 LQKENI. CDR3: CASSPLAGLNTEAFF. For the CDR3, the DNA is TGTGCCAGCTCACCCCTCGCAGGCCTGAACACTGAAGCTTTCTTT.

V is TRBV11-2 and J is TRBJ1-4; 10 nucleotides agree with TRBD1. The V segment lost 5 bases and the J segment 2 bases; nucleotides outside the gene matches: 5. The germline gives CDR1 SGHAT, CDR2 FQNNGV. The CDR3 covers 16 residues. Here the CDR3 reads CASSKTGGRTNEKLFF. In DNA, the CDR3 is TGTGCCAGCAGCAAGACAGGGGGCAGGACTAATGAAAAACTGTTTTTT.

This chain links TRBV7-2 with TRBJ1-2; D unresolved. CDR3 length: 15 residues. Germline CDR1 and CDR2: SGHTA and FQGNSA. V lost 4 bases, J lost 0 bases, and 12 bases lay in between. The chain's CDR3 is CASSSSSLANYGYTF. The CDR3 nucleotides read TGTGCCAGCAGCTCGAGCAGCCTAGCTAACTATGGCTACACCTTC.

The chain joins TRBV7-2 to TRBJ2-3, with 8 bases aligning to TRBD2. Germline-derived CDR1 and CDR2 are SGHTA and FQGNSA. Trimming removed 1 base from V and 0 bases from J; junction bases left unmatched: 6. The CDR3 covers 17 residues. The CDR3 region is CASSLDLAGPSTDTQYF. DNA of the CDR3: TGTGCCAGCAGCTTAGATTTAGCGGGGCCTAGCACAGATACGCAGTATTTT.

The chain combines TRBV5-8 with TRBJ2-7; the match to TRBD1 covers 9 bases. V shed 7 bases and J 5 bases; nucleotides not matched to a gene: 1. Germline V gene lookup returns CDR1 SGHTS and CDR2 YDEGEE. This CDR3 region has 11 residues. The CDR3 here is CASDRGDEQYF. The DNA of the CDR3 is TGTGCCAGCGACAGGGGGGACGAGCAGTACTTC.

The chain recombines TRBV7-8 with TRBJ2-1, with 7 bases lining up with TRBD2. Germline lookup yields CDR1 SGHVS and CDR2 FQNEAQ. The CDR3 runs to 14 residues. Trimming took 3 bases from V and 7 from J; bases not matched to a gene: 6. CDR3 protein: CASSLSGTRNEQFF. CDR3 sequence (DNA): TGTGCCAGCAGCTTGAGCGGGACCCGGAATGAGCAGTTCTTC.

CDR3 loop: CASSPSAEGRNGELFF. The CDR3 coding sequence is TGTGCCAGCAGCCCGTCGGCCGAGGGCAGGAACGGGGAGCTGTTTTTT. The chain links TRBV4-2 to TRBJ2-2, with D perhaps TRBD2 (5 bases). With 4 bases removed from V and 7 bases from J, the gap between germline ends came to 19 bases. Germline V gene lookup returns CDR1 LGHNA and CDR2 YNFKEQ. CDR3 length equals 16 residues.

V gene TRBV10-2 combines with J gene TRBJ2-5, with a possible D match to TRBD2 (7 bases). V lost 8 bases to trimming and J lost 9 bases, with 22 bases between them. Germline CDR1 reads WSHSY; CDR2 reads SAAADI. CDR3 length equals 14 residues. The CDR3 sequence is CASGGGIAGGPQYF. The CDR3 nucleotides read TGCGCCAGCGGGGGAGGGATAGCCGGGGGGCCCCAGTACTTC.

The V gene is TRBV30, the J gene TRBJ2-7, with D possibly TRBD2 on 5 matching bases. The CDR3 has 17 amino acids. V lost 2 bases, J lost 12 bases, and 32 bases lay in between. Germline V gene data show CDR1 as GTSNPN and CDR2 as SVGIG (reference sequence). The CDR3 protein is CAWSSPTVSRSRGMAYF. CDR3 nucleotides: TGTGCCTGGAGTTCCCCGACCGTCTCTCGGTCCCGGGGAATGGCGTACTTC.

By frequency in the sample, this clone is medium-sized. V gene TRBV11-2 combines with J gene TRBJ2-5, with TRBD2 matching over 14 bases. This CDR3 has 18 residues. V was clipped by 5 bases and J by 4 bases; unmatched bases: 12. The germline gives CDR1 SGHAT, CDR2 FQNNGV. CDR3 in amino acids: CASSPGGTSGSGGETQYF. Written as DNA, the CDR3 is TGTGCCAGCAGCCCAGGGGGGACTAGCGGGAGTGGTGGAGAGACCCAGTACTTC.

As regards this clone: A much larger clone differs by one base, so this may be a read error. The V and J genes are TRBV24-1 and TRBJ2-7; 9 bases are a match to TRBD2. Germline CDR1 is KGHDR and CDR2 is SFDVKD. The CDR3 consists of 15 residues. CDR3 DNA sequence: TGTGTCACCAGTGAAGGGGCGGGAGGGCCCTACGAGCAGTACTTC. This encodes CVTSEGAGGPYEQYF.

The chain combines TRBV29-1 with TRBJ2-1; the D gene is possibly TRBD1 (5 bases). Germline lookup yields CDR1 SQVTM and CDR2 ANQGSEA. There are 11 residues in the CDR3. Here the CDR3 reads CSGGARNEQFF. The CDR3 DNA reads as TGCAGTGGTGGGGCACGCAATGAGCAGTTCTTC.